The clone carrying this T cell receptor beta chain was found a few times. The antigen is undetermined. This specimen comes from a study of regulatory T cells in long-lasting Graves disease. General study points: Thyroid tissue went unstudied; only peripheral blood was examined. Patients whose Graves' disease persisted exhibited lower TCR diversity than those newly diagnosed.

Indicated time point: persistent/refractory GD, antithyroid drugs over 5 years with positive TRAb. RNA isolated from PBMCs was used to make the TCR library. CDR3 regions were amplified by Arm-PCR using iRepertoire HTBI primers to build TCR beta libraries. TCRdb re-derived calls from the multiplex PCR reads in MiXCR, one entry per CDR3 protein. The table lists roughly 400,000 distinct CDR3 sequences, around 21% of them singletons. Trimming took 0 bases from V and 6 from J, leaving 13 bases between them. The V gene's germline CDR1 is SGDLS and CDR2 YYNGEE. The CDR3 covers 15 residues. The rearrangement uses TRBV9 and TRBJ2-1; perhaps TRBD2 as D (5 bases). The material sequenced was peripheral blood mononuclear cells (PBMCs), taken when the disease was refractory, from a patient treated with antithyroid drugs. The source is a female donor with Graves disease. The CDR3 DNA follows: TGTGCCAGCAGCGTAGGTTCGTTAGCGAGCAATGAGCAGTTCTTC. It translates to CASSVGSLASNEQFF.